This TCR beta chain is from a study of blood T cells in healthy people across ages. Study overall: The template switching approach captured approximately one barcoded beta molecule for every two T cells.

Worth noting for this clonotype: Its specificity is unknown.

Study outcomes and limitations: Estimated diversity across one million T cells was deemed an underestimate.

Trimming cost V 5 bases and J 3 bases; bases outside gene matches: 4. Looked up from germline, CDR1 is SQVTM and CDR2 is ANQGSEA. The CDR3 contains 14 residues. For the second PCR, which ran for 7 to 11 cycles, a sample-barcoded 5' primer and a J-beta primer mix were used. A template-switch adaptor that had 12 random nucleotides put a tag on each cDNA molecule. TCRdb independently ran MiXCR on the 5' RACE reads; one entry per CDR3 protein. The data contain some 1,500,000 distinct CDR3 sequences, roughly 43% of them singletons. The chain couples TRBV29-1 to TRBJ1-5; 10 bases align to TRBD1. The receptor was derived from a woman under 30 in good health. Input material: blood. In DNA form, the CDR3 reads TGCAGCGTTAGGGACAGGGGAATCAATCAGCCCCAGCATTTT. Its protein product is CSVRDRGINQPQHF.